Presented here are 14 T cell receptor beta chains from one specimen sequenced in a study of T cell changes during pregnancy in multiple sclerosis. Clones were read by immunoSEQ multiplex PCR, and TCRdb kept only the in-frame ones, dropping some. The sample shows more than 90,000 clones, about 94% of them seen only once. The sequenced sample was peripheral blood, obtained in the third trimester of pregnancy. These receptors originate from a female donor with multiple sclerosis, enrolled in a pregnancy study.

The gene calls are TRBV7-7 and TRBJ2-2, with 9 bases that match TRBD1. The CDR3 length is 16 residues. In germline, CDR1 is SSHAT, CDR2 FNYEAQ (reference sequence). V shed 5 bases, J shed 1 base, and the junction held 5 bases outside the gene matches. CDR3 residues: CASSPQGQGNTGELFF. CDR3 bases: TGTGCCAGCAGCCCCCAGGGACAGGGGAACACCGGGGAGCTGTTTTTT.

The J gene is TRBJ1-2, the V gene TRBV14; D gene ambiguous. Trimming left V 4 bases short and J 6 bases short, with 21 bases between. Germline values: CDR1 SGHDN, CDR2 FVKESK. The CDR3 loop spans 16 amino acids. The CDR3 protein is CASSPSISGRGNGYTF. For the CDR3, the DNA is TGTGCCAGCAGCCCTTCTATTAGTGGGAGAGGGAATGGCTACACCTTC.

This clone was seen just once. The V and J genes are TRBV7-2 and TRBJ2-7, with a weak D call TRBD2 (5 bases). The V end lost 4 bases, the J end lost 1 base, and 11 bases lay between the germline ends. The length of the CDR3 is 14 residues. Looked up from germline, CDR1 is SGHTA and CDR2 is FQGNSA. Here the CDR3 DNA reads TGTGCCAGCAGCTGGGCAGCGGCTTCCTACGAGCAGTACTTC. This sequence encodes CASSWAAASYEQYF.

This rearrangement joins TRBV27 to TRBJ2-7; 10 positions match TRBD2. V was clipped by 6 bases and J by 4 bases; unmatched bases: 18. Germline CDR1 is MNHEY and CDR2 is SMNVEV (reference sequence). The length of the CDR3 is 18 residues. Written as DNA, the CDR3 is TGTGCCAGCAGCTCACCCGGCCTAGGGGCTAGCGGGGGATACGAGCAGTACTTC. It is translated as CASSSPGLGASGGYEQYF.

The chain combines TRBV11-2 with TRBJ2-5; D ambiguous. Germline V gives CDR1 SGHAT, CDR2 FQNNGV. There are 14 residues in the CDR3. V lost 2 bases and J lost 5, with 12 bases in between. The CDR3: CASSLMAGSETQYF. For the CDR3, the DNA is TGTGCCAGCAGCTTAATGGCAGGATCGGAGACCCAGTACTTC.

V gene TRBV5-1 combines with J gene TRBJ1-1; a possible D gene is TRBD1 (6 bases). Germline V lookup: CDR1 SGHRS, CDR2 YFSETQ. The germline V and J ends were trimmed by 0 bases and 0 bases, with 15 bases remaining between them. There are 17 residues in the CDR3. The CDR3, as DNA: TGCGCCAGCAGCTTGGTACAGGGCCCACCCTTGAACACTGAAGCTTTCTTT. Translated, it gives CASSLVQGPPLNTEAFF.

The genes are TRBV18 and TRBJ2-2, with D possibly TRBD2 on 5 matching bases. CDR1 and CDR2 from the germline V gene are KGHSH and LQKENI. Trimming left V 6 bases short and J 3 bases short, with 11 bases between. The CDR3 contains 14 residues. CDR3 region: CASSHGVDTGELFF. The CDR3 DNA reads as TGTGCCAGCTCTCACGGGGTGGACACCGGGGAGCTGTTTTTT.

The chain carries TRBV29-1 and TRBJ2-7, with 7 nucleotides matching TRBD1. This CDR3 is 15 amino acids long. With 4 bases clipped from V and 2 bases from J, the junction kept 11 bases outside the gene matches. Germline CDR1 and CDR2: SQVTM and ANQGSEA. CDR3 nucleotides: TGCAGCGTTGCTCGCCGGGACAGTAGGACCTACGAGCAGTACTTC. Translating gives CSVARRDSRTYEQYF.

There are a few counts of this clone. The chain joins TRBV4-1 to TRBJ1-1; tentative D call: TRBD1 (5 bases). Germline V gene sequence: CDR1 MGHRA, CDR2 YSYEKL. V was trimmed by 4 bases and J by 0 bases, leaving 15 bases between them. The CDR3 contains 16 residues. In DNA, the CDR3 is TGCGCCAGCAGCCGAGAAGGGGCGCGAATGAACACTGAAGCTTTCTTT. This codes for CASSREGARMNTEAFF.

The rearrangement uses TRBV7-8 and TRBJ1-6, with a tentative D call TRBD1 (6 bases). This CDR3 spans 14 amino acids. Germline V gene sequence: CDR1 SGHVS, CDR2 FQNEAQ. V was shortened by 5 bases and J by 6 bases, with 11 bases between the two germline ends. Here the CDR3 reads CASSGRTANSPLHF. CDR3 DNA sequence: TGTGCCAGCAGCGGTCGGACAGCTAATTCACCCCTCCACTTT. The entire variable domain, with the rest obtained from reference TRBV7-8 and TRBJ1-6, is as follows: GAGVSQSPRYKVAKRGQDVALRCDPISGHVSLFWYQQALGQGPEFLTYFQNEAQLDKSGLPSDRFFAERPEGSVSTLKIQRTQQEDSAVYLCASSGRTANSPLHFGNGTRLTVT.

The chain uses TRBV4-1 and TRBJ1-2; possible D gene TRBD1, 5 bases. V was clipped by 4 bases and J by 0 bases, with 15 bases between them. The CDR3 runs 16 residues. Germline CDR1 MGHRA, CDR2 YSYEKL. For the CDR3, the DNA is TGCGCCAGCAGCCCTGCAGGGATATCAGCTAACTATGGCTACACCTTC. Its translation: CASSPAGISANYGYTF.

CDR3 sequence (DNA): TGTGCCACCAGCAGCCCTAGCGGGAGCACAGATACGCAGTATTTT. Amino acids: CATSSPSGSTDTQYF. The gene calls are TRBV15 and TRBJ2-3, with TRBD2 matching over 8 bases. Germline V gives CDR1 LNHNV, CDR2 YYDKDF (reference sequence). Unmatched junction bases numbered 2, after V lost 3 bases and J lost 0 bases. CDR3 length: 15 amino acids.

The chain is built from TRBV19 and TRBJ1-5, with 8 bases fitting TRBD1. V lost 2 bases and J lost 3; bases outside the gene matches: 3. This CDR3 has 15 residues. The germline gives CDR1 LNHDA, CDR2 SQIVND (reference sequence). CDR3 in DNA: TGTGCCAGTAGTATACACAGGGGGAACAATCAGCCCCAGCATTTT. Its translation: CASSIHRGNNQPQHF.

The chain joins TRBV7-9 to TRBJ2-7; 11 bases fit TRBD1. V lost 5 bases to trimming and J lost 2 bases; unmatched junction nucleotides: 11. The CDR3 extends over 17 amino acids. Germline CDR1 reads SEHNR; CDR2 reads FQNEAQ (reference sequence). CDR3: CASSPQVGDRGAYEQYF. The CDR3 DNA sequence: TGTGCCAGCAGCCCCCAGGTGGGGGACAGGGGGGCCTACGAGCAGTACTTC. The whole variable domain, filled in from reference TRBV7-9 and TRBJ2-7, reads DTGVSQNPRHKITKRGQNVTFRCDPISEHNRLYWYRQTLGQGPEFLTYFQNEAQLEKSRLLSDRFSAERPKGSFSTLEIQRTEQGDSAMYLCASSPQVGDRGAYEQYFGPGTRLTVT.